This TCR beta chain originates from a study of cytomegalovirus exposure and HLA in healthy donors. Study findings and constraints: The authors assumed roughly uniform sequencing depth across donors for presence/absence analyses. A later analysis found most CMV-associated TCR beta chains apparently HLA-restricted. The sole available immune exposure information was CMV serostatus.

CDR3 length: 14 amino acids. The V end lost 6 bases, the J end lost 2 bases, and 13 bases lay between the germline ends. Germline CDR1 and CDR2: SGDLS and YYNGEE. Concerning this clone itself: What it recognizes is unknown.

The PCR employed 60 Vbeta primers together with 13 Jbeta primers. Profiled with immunoSEQ multiplex PCR; TCRdb holds only in-frame clones, not every one. The sample has some 190,000 clones; over 60% are singletons. Sequenced input: PBMCs. The chain employs TRBV9 and TRBJ2-3, with D maybe TRBD2 (7 bases). This clonotype was obtained from a young man in good health and CMV-seronegative. Here the CDR3 reads CASTEGGITDTQYF. CDR3 bases: TGTGCCAGCACCGAGGGGGGGATCACAGATACGCAGTATTTT.